This TCR beta chain was recovered during a study of control samples from healthy donors and cancer patients. The germline V gene encodes CDR1 LGHNA and CDR2 YNFKEQ. The V gene lost 4 bases and the J gene lost 0 bases, with 15 bases spanning the gap. The CDR3 contains 16 residues. Repertoires were generated with immunoSEQ multiplex PCR, while TCRdb's copy carries only in-frame clones and drops some. The data show roughly 220,000 clones, around 94% seen once. Sequencing was carried out using blood. This chain uses TRBV4-2 with TRBJ1-2, with D possibly being TRBD1 (6 bases). This receptor was obtained from a man in his forties or fifties in good health. The CDR3 sequence is CASSLQGGLANYGYTF. For the CDR3, the DNA is TGTGCCAGCAGCCTCCAAGGGGGGTTAGCTAACTATGGCTACACCTTC.